The source of this TCR beta chain is a study of blood T cell repertoires in COVID-19. Participant age was roughly 18 to 95 years, and participants resided in fewer than 25 US areas. Which cohort a participant joined came from the clinical history participants gave. The CDR3 length is 14 residues. Trimming took 4 bases from V and 0 from J, leaving 10 bases between them. The germline V gene has CDR1 SGHNT and CDR2 YYREEE (reference sequence). Profiling relied on immunoSEQ multiplex PCR, and the TCRdb table lists in-frame clones only, not all of them. The sample carries hundreds of thousands of clones, 70% to 90% recorded once.

The sample was PBMCs or T cells enriched from blood (not recorded which). The TCR originated in a woman aged 40 to 50 with acute COVID-19. This rearrangement joins TRBV5-4 to TRBJ1-1; D may be TRBD1 (6 bases). The CDR3 nucleotides are TGTGCCAGCAGCAAGACAGGCATGAACACTGAAGCTTTCTTT. Translated, it gives CASSKTGMNTEAFF.